This TCR beta chain was profiled in a study of T cell responses to AZD1222 COVID-19 vaccine. Study summary: Pooling covered second doses at about 4 or about 12 weeks.

Trimming took 1 base from V and 2 from J, leaving 6 bases between them. The germline CDR1 and CDR2 sequences are MNHEY and SMNVEV (reference sequence). The CDR3 contains 15 residues. Study results and caveats: Clonal diversity may have been underestimated, and the donors were mostly white British, with more females than males. After the peak T cell response, and only then, were repertoires sampled.

TCRdb keeps only in-frame clones here, not all; method: immunoSEQ multiplex PCR. In the table there are around 180,000 clones, around 90% of which are singletons. Of note for this clone: Its target is not known.

Material: peripheral blood, obtained on day 0 of AZD1222 vaccination. The chain has TRBV27 and TRBJ2-6, with D maybe TRBD2 (5 bases). The receptor was derived from an adult in good health. In DNA, the CDR3 is TGTGCCAGCAGTTTATACGGGGCTGGGGCCAACGTCCTGACTTTC. It translates to CASSLYGAGANVLTF.